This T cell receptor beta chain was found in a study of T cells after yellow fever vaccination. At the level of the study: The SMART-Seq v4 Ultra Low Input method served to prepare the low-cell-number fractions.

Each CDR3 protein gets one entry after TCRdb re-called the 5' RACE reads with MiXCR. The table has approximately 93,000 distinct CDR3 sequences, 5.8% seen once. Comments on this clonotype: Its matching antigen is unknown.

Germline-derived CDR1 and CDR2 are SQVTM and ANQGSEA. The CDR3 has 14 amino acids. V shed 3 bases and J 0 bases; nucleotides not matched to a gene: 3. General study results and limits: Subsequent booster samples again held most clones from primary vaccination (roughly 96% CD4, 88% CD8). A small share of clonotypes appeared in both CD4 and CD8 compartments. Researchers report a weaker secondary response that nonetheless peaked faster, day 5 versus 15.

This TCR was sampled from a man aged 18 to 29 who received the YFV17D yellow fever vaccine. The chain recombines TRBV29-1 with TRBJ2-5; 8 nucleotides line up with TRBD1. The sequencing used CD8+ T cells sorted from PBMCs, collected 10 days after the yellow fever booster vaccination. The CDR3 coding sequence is TGCAGCGTTGAGAGCAGGGGGCACCAAGAGACCCAGTACTTC. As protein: CSVESRGHQETQYF.